This T cell receptor beta chain originates from a study of T cell repertoires in cytomegalovirus infection. Across the study: Both CMV infection and a matching HLA type were indicated by public TCR beta signatures. Regarding the study as a whole: In two of eight donors, the top clonotype was HLA-C-restricted CMV-specific.

The CDR3 extends over 13 amino acids. Germline lookup yields CDR1 DFQATT and CDR2 SNEGSKA (reference sequence). V was clipped by 2 bases and J by 13 bases, with 15 bases between them. This clonotype was detected many times. Its antigen is as yet unknown. TCRdb re-derived calls from the reads in MiXCR, one entry per CDR3 protein. The data hold 76,000 or so distinct CDR3 sequences, with 3.5% to 4.5% observed a single time. The sample consisted of PBMCs. The chain uses TRBV20-1 and TRBJ1-6, with D hard to call. This clonotype originated in a human donor in good health (CMV status not recorded). Some clones in this sample may be carry-over from other donors' samples. This chain's CDR3 is CSARFETTLPLHF. The CDR3, as DNA: TGCAGTGCTAGATTCGAGACCACTCTCCCCCTCCACTTT.